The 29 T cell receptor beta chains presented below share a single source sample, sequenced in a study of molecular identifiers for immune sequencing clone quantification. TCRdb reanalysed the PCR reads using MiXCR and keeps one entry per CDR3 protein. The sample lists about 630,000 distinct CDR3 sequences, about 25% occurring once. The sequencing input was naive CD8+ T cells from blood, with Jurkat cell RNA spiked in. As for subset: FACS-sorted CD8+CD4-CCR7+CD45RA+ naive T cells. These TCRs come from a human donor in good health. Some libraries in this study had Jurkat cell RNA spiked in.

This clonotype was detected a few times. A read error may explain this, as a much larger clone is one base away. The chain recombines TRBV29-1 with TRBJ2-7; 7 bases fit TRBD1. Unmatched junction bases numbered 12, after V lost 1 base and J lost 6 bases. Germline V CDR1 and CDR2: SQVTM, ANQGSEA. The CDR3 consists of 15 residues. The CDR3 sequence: CSVEVTSGTACEQYF. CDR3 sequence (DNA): TGCAGCGTTGAAGTCACATCCGGGACAGCGTGCGAGCAGTACTTC.

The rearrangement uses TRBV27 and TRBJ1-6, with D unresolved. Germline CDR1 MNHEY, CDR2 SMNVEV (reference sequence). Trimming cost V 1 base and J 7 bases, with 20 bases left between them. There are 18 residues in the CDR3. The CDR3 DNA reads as TGTGCCAGCAGTTTATTACAAGCCGGGCCCCCAAGCAATTCACCCCTCCACTTT. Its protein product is CASSLLQAGPPSNSPLHF.

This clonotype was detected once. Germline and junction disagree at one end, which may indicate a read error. This chain's CDR3 is CASGIGTGTYEQYF. The CDR3 coding sequence is TGTGCCAGTGGTATAGGGACGGGGACCTACGAGCAGTACTTC. V usage is TRBV19 and J usage is TRBJ2-7; D may be TRBD1 or TRBD2 (5 bases each). Per germline, CDR1 LNHDA and CDR2 SQIVND (reference sequence). The CDR3 extends over 14 amino acids.

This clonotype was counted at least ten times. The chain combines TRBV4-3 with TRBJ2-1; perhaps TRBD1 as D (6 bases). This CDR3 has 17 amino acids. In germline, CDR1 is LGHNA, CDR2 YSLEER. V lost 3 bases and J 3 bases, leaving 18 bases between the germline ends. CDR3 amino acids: CASSHKQGPPLYNEQFF. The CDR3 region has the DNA TGCGCCAGCAGCCATAAACAGGGCCCCCCCCTCTACAATGAGCAGTTCTTC.

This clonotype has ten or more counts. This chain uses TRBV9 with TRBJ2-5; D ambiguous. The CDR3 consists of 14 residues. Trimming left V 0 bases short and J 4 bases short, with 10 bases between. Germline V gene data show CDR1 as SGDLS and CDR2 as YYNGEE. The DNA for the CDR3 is TGTGCCAGCAGCGTAGAGGTTGTCACAGAGACCCAGTACTTC. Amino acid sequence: CASSVEVVTETQYF.

The chain's CDR3 is CASSQDDQGGASYEQYF. The DNA for the CDR3 is TGCGCCAGCAGCCAAGATGACCAGGGAGGGGCAAGCTACGAGCAGTACTTC. The rearrangement joins TRBV4-3 to TRBJ2-7; 7 bases fit TRBD2. This CDR3 spans 17 amino acids. V shed 0 bases and J 3 bases; nucleotides not matched to a gene: 11. Germline V gene sequence: CDR1 LGHNA, CDR2 YSLEER.

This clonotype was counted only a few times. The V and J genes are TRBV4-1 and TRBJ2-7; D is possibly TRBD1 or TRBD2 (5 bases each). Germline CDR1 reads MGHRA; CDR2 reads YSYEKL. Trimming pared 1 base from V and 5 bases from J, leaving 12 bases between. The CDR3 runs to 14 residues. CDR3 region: CASSQGQGRNEQYF. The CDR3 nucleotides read TGCGCCAGCAGCCAAGGGCAGGGACGGAACGAGCAGTACTTC.

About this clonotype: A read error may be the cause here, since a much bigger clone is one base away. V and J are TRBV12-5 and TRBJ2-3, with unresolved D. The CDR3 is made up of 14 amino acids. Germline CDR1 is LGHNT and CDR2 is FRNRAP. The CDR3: CVSGLAVRTDTQYF. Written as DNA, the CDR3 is TGTGTTAGTGGTTTGGCAGTTCGGACAGATACGCAGTATTTT.

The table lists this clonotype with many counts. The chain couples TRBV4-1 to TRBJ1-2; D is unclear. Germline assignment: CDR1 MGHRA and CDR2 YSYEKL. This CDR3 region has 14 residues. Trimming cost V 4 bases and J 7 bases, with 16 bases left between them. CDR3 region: CASSLGEGSGGYTF. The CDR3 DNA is TGCGCCAGCAGCCTTGGCGAGGGATCCGGTGGCTACACCTTC.

CDR3 sequence reads: CASSRGAGEFPYEQYF. The CDR3 DNA reads as TGTGCCAGCAGCCGGGGGGCGGGGGAGTTCCCCTACGAGCAGTACTTC. This chain links TRBV3-1 with TRBJ2-7; D might be TRBD2 (7 bases). V was shortened by 4 bases and J by 2 bases, with 18 bases between the two germline ends. The V gene's germline CDR1 is LGHDT and CDR2 YNNKEL (reference sequence). The CDR3 length is 16 residues.

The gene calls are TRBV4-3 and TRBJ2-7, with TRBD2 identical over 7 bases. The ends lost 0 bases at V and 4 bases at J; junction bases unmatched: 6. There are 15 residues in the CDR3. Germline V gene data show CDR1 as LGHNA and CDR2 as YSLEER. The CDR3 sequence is CASSQDLADSYEQYF. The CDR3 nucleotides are TGCGCCAGCAGCCAAGATCTAGCGGATAGTTACGAGCAGTACTTC.

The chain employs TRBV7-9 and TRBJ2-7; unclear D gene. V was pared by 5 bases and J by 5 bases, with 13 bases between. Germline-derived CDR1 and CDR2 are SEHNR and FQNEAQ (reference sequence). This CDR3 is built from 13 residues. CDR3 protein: CASSPDSRDEQYF. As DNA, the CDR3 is TGTGCCAGCAGCCCAGACTCAAGGGACGAGCAGTACTTC.

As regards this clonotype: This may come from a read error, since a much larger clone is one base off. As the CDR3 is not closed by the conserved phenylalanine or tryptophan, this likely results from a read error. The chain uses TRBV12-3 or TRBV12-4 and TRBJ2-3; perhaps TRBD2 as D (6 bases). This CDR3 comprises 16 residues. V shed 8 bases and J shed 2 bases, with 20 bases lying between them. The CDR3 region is CASLSRRGQDTDTQYL. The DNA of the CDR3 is TGTGCCAGCCTTAGTAGGAGGGGTCAGGACACAGATACGCAGTATCTT.

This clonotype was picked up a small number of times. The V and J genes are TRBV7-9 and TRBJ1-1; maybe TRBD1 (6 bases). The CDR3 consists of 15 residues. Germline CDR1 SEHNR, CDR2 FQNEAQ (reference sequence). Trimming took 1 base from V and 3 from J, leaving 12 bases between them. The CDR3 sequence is CASSLGEGVDTEAFF. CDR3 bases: TGTGCCAGCAGCTTAGGGGAGGGGGTAGACACTGAAGCTTTCTTT.

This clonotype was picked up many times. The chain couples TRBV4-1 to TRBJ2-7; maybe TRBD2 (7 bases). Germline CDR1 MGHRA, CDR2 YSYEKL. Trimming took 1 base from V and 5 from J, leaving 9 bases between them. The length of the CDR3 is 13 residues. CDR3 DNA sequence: TGCGCCAGCAGCCAAGGGGGGGGCAACGAGCAGTACTTC. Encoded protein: CASSQGGGNEQYF.

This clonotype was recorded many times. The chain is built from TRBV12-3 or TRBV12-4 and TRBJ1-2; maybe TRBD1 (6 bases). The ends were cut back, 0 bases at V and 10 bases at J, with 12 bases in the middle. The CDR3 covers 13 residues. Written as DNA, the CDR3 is TGTGCCAGCAGTTTAGCCCTGGACAGCTCCTACACCTTC. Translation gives CASSLALDSSYTF.

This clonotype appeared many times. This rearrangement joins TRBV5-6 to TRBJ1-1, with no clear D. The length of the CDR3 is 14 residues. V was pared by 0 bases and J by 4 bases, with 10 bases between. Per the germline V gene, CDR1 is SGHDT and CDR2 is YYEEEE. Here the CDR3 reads CASSLVRAGTEAFF. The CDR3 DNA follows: TGTGCCAGCAGCTTGGTTAGGGCGGGCACTGAAGCTTTCTTT. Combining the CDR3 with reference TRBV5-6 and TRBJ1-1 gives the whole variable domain DAGVTQSPTHLIKTRGQQVTLRCSPKSGHDTVSWYQQALGQGPQFIFQYYEEEERQRGNFPDRFSGHQFPNYSSELNVNALLLGDSALYLCASSLVRAGTEAFFGQGTRLTVV.

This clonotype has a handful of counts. CDR3: CASSLEVGTSGSQETQYF. CDR3 in DNA: TGTGCCAGCAGCTTAGAAGTTGGGACTAGCGGGAGTCAGGAGACCCAGTACTTC. The rearrangement uses TRBV7-9 and TRBJ2-5; 14 bases match TRBD2. The CDR3 runs 18 residues. Germline V lookup: CDR1 SEHNR, CDR2 FQNEAQ (reference sequence). Trimming removed 1 base from V and 5 bases from J; junction bases left unmatched: 9.

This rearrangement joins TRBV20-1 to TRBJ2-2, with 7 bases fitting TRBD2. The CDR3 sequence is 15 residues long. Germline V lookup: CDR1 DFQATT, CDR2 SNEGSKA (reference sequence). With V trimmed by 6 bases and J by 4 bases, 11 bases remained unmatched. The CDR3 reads CSAPESGIPTGELFF. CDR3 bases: TGCAGTGCCCCCGAGAGCGGGATCCCCACCGGGGAGCTGTTTTTT.

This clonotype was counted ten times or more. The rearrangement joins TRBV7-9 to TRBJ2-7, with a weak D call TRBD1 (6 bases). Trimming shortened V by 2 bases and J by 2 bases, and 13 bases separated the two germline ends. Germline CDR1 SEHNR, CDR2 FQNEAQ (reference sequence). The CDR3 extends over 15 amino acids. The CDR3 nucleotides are TGTGCCAGCAGCTTAATAGGAACAGGGCCCTACGAGCAGTACTTC. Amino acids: CASSLIGTGPYEQYF.

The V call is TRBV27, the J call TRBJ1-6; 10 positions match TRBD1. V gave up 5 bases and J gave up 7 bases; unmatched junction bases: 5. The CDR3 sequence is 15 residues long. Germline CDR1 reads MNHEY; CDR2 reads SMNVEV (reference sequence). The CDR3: CASSPMDRGNSPLHF. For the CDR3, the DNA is TGTGCCAGCAGTCCAATGGACAGGGGGAATTCACCCCTCCACTTT.

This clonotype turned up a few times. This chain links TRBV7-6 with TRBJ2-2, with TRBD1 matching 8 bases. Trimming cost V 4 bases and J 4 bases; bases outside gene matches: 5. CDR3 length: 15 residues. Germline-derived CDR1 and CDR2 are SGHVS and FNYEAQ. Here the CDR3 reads CASSSTGDGTGELFF. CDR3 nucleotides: TGTGCCAGCAGCTCGACAGGGGATGGCACCGGGGAGCTGTTTTTT.

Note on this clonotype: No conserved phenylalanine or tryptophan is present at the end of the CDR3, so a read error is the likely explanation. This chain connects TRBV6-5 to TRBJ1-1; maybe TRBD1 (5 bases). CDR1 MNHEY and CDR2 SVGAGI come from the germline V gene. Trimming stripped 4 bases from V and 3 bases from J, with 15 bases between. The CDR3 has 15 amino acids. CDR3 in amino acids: CASSSILGVDTEAFY. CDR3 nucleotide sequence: TGTGCCAGCAGTTCCATTCTAGGGGTTGACACTGAAGCTTTCTAT.

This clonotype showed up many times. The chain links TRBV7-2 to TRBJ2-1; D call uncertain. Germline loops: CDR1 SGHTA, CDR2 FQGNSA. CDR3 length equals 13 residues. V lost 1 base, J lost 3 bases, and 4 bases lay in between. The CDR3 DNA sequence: TGTGCCAGCAGCTTAGTCAGCTACAATGAGCAGTTCTTC. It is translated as CASSLVSYNEQFF. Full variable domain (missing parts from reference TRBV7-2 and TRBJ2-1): GAGVSQSPSNKVTEKGKDVELRCDPISGHTALYWYRQSLGQGLEFLIYFQGNSAPDKSGLPSDRFSAERTGGSVSTLTIQRTQQEDSAVYLCASSLVSYNEQFFGPGTRLTVL.

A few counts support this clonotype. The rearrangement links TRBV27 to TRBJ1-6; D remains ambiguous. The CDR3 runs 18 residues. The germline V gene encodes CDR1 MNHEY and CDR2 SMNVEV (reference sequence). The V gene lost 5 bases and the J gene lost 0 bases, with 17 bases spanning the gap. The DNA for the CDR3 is TGTGCCAGCAGTCTAAATTCCCACCAGAGCTCCTATAATTCACCCCTCCACTTT. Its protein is CASSLNSHQSSYNSPLHF.

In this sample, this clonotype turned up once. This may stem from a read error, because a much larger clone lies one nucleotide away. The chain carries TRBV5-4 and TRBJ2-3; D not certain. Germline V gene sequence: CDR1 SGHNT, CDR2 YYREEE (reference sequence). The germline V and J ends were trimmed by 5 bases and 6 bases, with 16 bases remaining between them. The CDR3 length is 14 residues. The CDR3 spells CASSLTDQVDTQYF. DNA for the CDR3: TGTGCCAGCAGTCTTACAGATCAGGTCGATACGCAGTATTTT.

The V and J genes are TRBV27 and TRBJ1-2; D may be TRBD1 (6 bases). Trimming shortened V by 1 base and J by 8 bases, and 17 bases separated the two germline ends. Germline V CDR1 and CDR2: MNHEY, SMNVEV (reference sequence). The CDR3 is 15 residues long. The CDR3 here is CASSLWAGDISGYTF. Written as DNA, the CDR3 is TGTGCCAGCAGTTTATGGGCAGGGGATATTTCGGGCTACACCTTC.

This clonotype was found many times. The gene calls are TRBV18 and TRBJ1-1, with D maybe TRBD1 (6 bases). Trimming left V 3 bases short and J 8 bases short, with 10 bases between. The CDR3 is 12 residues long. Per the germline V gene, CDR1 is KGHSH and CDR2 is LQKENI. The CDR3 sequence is CASSPATGEAFF. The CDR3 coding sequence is TGTGCCAGCTCACCGGCGACAGGCGAAGCTTTCTTT.

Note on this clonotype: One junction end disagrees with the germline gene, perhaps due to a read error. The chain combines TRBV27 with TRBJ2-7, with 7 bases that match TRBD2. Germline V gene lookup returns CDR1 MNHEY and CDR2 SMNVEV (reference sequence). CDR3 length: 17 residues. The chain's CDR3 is CACSLKAPSGNSYEQYF. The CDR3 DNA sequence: TGTGCCTGCAGTTTAAAGGCCCCTAGCGGCAACTCCTACGAGCAGTACTTC.